The 29 T cell receptor beta chains presented below share a single source sample, sequenced in a study of cytomegalovirus exposure and HLA in healthy donors. Use of 60 Vbeta and 13 Jbeta primers characterized the PCR. Data came from immunoSEQ multiplex PCR; TCRdb stores just in-frame clones and leaves some out. The sample consists of 100,000 to 150,000 clones, around three quarters of them appearing once. The specimen was PBMCs. These receptors all come from a woman in her fifties or sixties in good health and CMV-seronegative.

This clone was seen a handful of times. The chain carries TRBV18 and TRBJ1-1; possibly TRBD1 for D (5 bases). Germline values: CDR1 KGHSH, CDR2 LQKENI. CDR3 length: 16 amino acids. V gave up 6 bases and J gave up 0 bases, with 17 bases separating them. CDR3 region: CASSLTDSPVNTEAFF. In DNA form, the CDR3 reads TGTGCCAGCTCGCTGACTGACAGTCCTGTGAACACTGAAGCTTTCTTT.

The chain employs TRBV28 and TRBJ2-7; maybe TRBD2 (6 bases). V dropped 3 bases and J dropped 3 bases, with 15 bases sitting between them. The CDR3 is 15 residues long. The germline V gene encodes CDR1 MDHEN and CDR2 SYDVKM. The CDR3 spells CASSFRSSDIYEQYF. The DNA of the CDR3 is TGTGCCAGCAGTTTTCGTTCTAGCGACATCTACGAGCAGTACTTC.

This clone was recorded once. The chain is built from TRBV28 and TRBJ2-2; 8 positions match TRBD2. V was pared by 3 bases and J by 9 bases, with 9 bases of the junction left unmatched. This CDR3 comprises 15 residues. Germline-derived CDR1 and CDR2 are MDHEN and SYDVKM. The CDR3 nucleotides are TGTGCCAGCAGTTTCGCGAGACTAGCGTCTTGGGAGCTGTTTTTT. Amino acids: CASSFARLASWELFF.

The V call is TRBV7-2, the J call TRBJ2-1; a weak D match, TRBD2 (5 bases). CDR1 SGHTA and CDR2 FQGNSA come from the germline V gene. V was shortened by 5 bases and J by 7 bases, with 12 bases between the two germline ends. This CDR3 has 13 amino acids. Here the CDR3 reads CASSPWTLNEQFF. The CDR3 nucleotides are TGTGCCAGCAGCCCTTGGACTCTGAATGAGCAGTTCTTC.

This chain links TRBV29-1 with TRBJ2-3; TRBD2 matches 13 bases. Losses at the gene ends were 5 bases for V and 2 bases for J; bases not matched to a gene: 7. This CDR3 region has 16 residues. Germline V gene lookup returns CDR1 SQVTM and CDR2 ANQGSEA. The CDR3 DNA reads TGCAGCGTTTCCGGGACTAGCGGGGTGTACACAGATACGCAGTATTTT. The encoded protein is CSVSGTSGVYTDTQYF.

This clone has just one count. J is TRBJ2-1 and V is TRBV7-3, with 10 bases aligning to TRBD2. CDR1 is SGHTA, CDR2 FQGTGA, per germline. V was clipped by 2 bases and J by 4 bases; unmatched bases: 2. This CDR3 spans 15 amino acids. The DNA of the CDR3 is TGTGCCAGCAGCTTAGAAGCGGGAGGGTACAATGAGCAGTTCTTC. It codes for CASSLEAGGYNEQFF.

As to this clone: The junction shows a germline mismatch at one end, possibly a read error. The V call is TRBV7-9, the J call TRBJ2-3, with 9 bases that match TRBD1. The CDR3 consists of 15 residues. CDR1 and CDR2 (germline): SEHNR, FQNEAQ (reference sequence). CDR3 amino acids: CSSSPDRGDTDTQYF. The CDR3 region has the DNA TGTTCCAGCAGCCCTGACAGGGGGGACACAGATACGCAGTATTTT.

The V gene is TRBV25-1, the J gene TRBJ1-5, with D tentatively TRBD1 (5 bases). The CDR3 consists of 14 residues. The V gene's germline CDR1 is MGHDK and CDR2 SYGVNS. V was shortened by 0 bases and J by 5 bases, with 8 bases between the two germline ends. CDR3 DNA: TGTGCCAGCAGTGAATACAGGGCCGATCAGCCCCAGCATTTT. Residues: CASSEYRADQPQHF.

The chain carries TRBV4-3 and TRBJ2-6, with 8 positions matching TRBD1. V was clipped by 2 bases and J by 4 bases; unmatched bases: 10. The germline gives CDR1 LGHNA, CDR2 YSLEER. The CDR3 length is 18 residues. DNA for the CDR3: TGCGCCAGCAGCCAATTTCTTCAGGGGGCAACAGGGGCCAACGTCCTGACTTTC. Protein product: CASSQFLQGATGANVLTF.

As for this clone: Other DNA sequences from this sample encode an identical CDR3 as well. The CDR3 loop is CASSYTGDERPQHF. The CDR3 DNA follows: TGTGCCAGCAGTTACACGGGGGACGAGCGGCCCCAGCATTTT. The chain combines TRBV6-5 with TRBJ1-5; D is possibly TRBD1 (5 bases). The CDR3 extends over 14 amino acids. CDR1 is MNHEY and CDR2 is SVGAGI in the germline V gene. The germline V and J ends were trimmed by 2 bases and 9 bases, with 14 bases remaining between them.

The rearrangement links TRBV30 to TRBJ1-5; a weak D match, TRBD1 (6 bases). Germline V gives CDR1 GTSNPN, CDR2 SVGIG (reference sequence). V gave up 5 bases and J gave up 0 bases, with 14 bases separating them. The length of the CDR3 is 15 residues. For the CDR3, the DNA is TGTGCCTGGGGGGTACAGGGTTATAGCAATCAGCCCCAGCATTTT. Residues: CAWGVQGYSNQPQHF.

This clone was recorded a few times. This chain uses TRBV29-1 with TRBJ1-2, with D unresolved. The V gene lost 0 bases and the J gene lost 8 bases, with 7 bases spanning the gap. Germline lookup yields CDR1 SQVTM and CDR2 ANQGSEA. This CDR3 contains 11 residues. For the CDR3, the DNA is TGCAGCGTTGAAGATCTTCCCGGCTACACCTTC. As protein: CSVEDLPGYTF. The full variable domain, its missing parts supplied by reference TRBV29-1 and TRBJ1-2, is SAVISQKPSRDICQRGTSLTIQCQVDSQVTMMFWYRQQPGQSLTLIATANQGSEATYESGFVIDKFPISRPNLTFSTLTVSNMSPEDSSIYLCSVEDLPGYTFGSGTRLTVV.

This rearrangement joins TRBV9 to TRBJ2-7, with 7 nucleotides matching TRBD1. The CDR3 runs 14 residues. Germline assignment: CDR1 SGDLS and CDR2 YYNGEE. The ends lost 2 bases at V and 5 bases at J; junction bases unmatched: 7. The CDR3 DNA reads as TGTGCCAGCAGCGTTACAGGGGTTCCCAACGAGCAGTACTTC. Translation gives CASSVTGVPNEQYF.

This clone was observed a few times. The chain employs TRBV30 and TRBJ2-2, with unresolved D. The CDR3 extends over 13 amino acids. The germline V and J ends were trimmed by 2 bases and 5 bases, with 9 bases remaining between them. Germline V gene sequence: CDR1 GTSNPN, CDR2 SVGIG (reference sequence). As DNA, the CDR3 is TGTGCCTGGAGTTCGATCGGGACCGGGGAGCTGTTTTTT. Protein sequence: CAWSSIGTGELFF.

CDR3 nucleotide sequence: TGTGCCTGGGTCACGTTTTGGAGCGTGGGTGGCTACACCTTC. Residues: CAWVTFWSVGGYTF. The chain recombines TRBV30 with TRBJ1-2; D remains unclear. Trimming cost V 5 bases and J 7 bases, with 20 bases left between them. The CDR3 has 14 residues. The germline gives CDR1 GTSNPN, CDR2 SVGIG (reference sequence).

The chain uses TRBV25-1 and TRBJ1-5; D ambiguous. This CDR3 has 17 amino acids. CDR1 MGHDK and CDR2 SYGVNS come from the germline V gene. The V end was cut by 2 bases, the J end by 5 bases, with 19 bases between. The CDR3 loop is CASSEVQRYNSYQPQHF. DNA of the CDR3: TGTGCCAGCAGTGAAGTCCAGCGATACAATTCGTATCAGCCCCAGCATTTT.

This chain uses TRBV28 with TRBJ2-5; weak D call: TRBD1 (6 bases). The J call may be mistaken, given a closer DNA end match to TRBJ2-7. Per germline, CDR1 MDHEN and CDR2 SYDVKM. CDR3 size: 14 residues. The CDR3 spells CASSFSGVRYEQYF. DNA of the CDR3: TGTGCCAGCAGTTTCTCAGGGGTACGGTACGAGCAGTACTTC.

J is TRBJ2-7 and V is TRBV6-5, with TRBD2 matching over 9 bases. This CDR3 has 15 amino acids. J was trimmed by 5 bases and V by 6 bases; bases with no gene match: 11. Germline V gives CDR1 MNHEY, CDR2 SVGAGI. As DNA, the CDR3 is TGTGCCAGCAGAGATGGGTCTAGCGGGAACAACGAGCAGTACTTC. This sequence encodes CASRDGSSGNNEQYF.

The chain joins TRBV2 to TRBJ2-2; D might be TRBD2 (6 bases). This CDR3 region has 15 residues. Germline assignment: CDR1 SNHLY and CDR2 FYNNEI. V was shortened by 6 bases and J by 2 bases, with 13 bases between the two germline ends. CDR3 in DNA: TGTGCCAGCAGGGAGGGTCATATCAACACCGGGGAGCTGTTTTTT. Translating it yields CASREGHINTGELFF.

The J gene is TRBJ2-3, the V gene TRBV7-6; TRBD2 matches at 7 bases. CDR3 length: 15 amino acids. The ends lost 2 bases at V and 4 bases at J; junction bases unmatched: 6. CDR1 is SGHVS, CDR2 FNYEAQ, per germline. Here the CDR3 reads CASSLMGGSADTQYF. As DNA, the CDR3 is TGTGCCAGCAGCTTAATGGGGGGGAGCGCAGATACGCAGTATTTT.

This clone was seen more than once but under ten times. CDR3 DNA sequence: TGTGCCAGCAGCCCAGCAGGGAAGCACGAGCAGTACTTC. Its translation: CASSPAGKHEQYF. The V gene is TRBV21-1, the J gene TRBJ2-7; no DNA check was done on the table's D call, TRBD1. TRBV21-1 corresponds to a pseudogene. The CDR3 is 13 residues long.

The chain carries TRBV28 and TRBJ2-1; D call uncertain. Germline CDR1 is MDHEN and CDR2 is SYDVKM. The CDR3 runs to 17 residues. Deletions cut 4 bases from V and 0 bases from J, with 16 bases between. CDR3: CASSSSLRPSSYNEQFF. For the CDR3, the DNA is TGTGCCAGCAGTTCTTCCCTCCGCCCGAGCTCCTACAATGAGCAGTTCTTC. The variable domain in full, completed from reference TRBV28 and TRBJ2-1, reads DVKVTQSSRYLVKRTGEKVFLECVQDMDHENMFWYRQDPGLGLRLIYFSYDVKMKEKGDIPEGYSVSREKKERFSLILESASTNQTSMYLCASSSSLRPSSYNEQFFGPGTRLTVL.

The chain combines TRBV6-1 with TRBJ2-7; D perhaps matches TRBD1 (5 bases). CDR3 size: 14 residues. Germline V CDR1 and CDR2: MNHNS, SASEGT. Deletions cut 2 bases from V and 5 bases from J, with 13 bases between. CDR3 nucleotides: TGTGCCAGCAGTGAATTTGGGGCAAGGGACGAGCAGTACTTC. It translates to CASSEFGARDEQYF.

The V and J genes are TRBV28 and TRBJ2-7; TRBD2 might be the D (6 bases). V was trimmed by 8 bases and J by 2 bases, leaving 10 bases between them. Per the germline V gene, CDR1 is MDHEN and CDR2 is SYDVKM. The CDR3 covers 12 residues. CDR3 bases: TGTGCCAGCGGCGGGAACCCCTACGAGCAGTACTTC. Encoded protein: CASGGNPYEQYF.

CDR3 region: CASSFRVRTGANVLTF. CDR3 bases: TGTGCCAGCAGCTTCAGGGTCAGGACTGGGGCCAACGTCCTGACTTTC. This sequence joins TRBV5-5 and TRBJ2-6; maybe TRBD1 (5 bases). V was pared by 2 bases and J by 2 bases, with 11 bases between. CDR3 size: 16 residues. Per germline, CDR1 SGHKS and CDR2 YYEKEE (reference sequence).

The chain carries TRBV6-5 and TRBJ2-7; TRBD2 agrees at 10 bases. Trimming cost V 6 bases and J 2 bases; bases outside gene matches: 4. There are 14 residues in the CDR3. The germline CDR1 and CDR2 sequences are MNHEY and SVGAGI. The CDR3 spells CASRPGLATYEQYF. In nucleotides, the CDR3 is TGTGCCAGCAGACCGGGACTAGCGACCTACGAGCAGTACTTC.

V and J are TRBV27 and TRBJ1-5; D might be TRBD1 (6 bases). V was pared by 4 bases and J by 6 bases, with 16 bases between. Per germline, CDR1 MNHEY and CDR2 SMNVEV (reference sequence). The CDR3 totals 15 residues. The CDR3 nucleotides read TGTGCCAGCAGTTCCGGGTGGATAGGGGGTCAGCCCCAGCATTTT. Translated, it gives CASSSGWIGGQPQHF.

The V gene is TRBV5-1, the J gene TRBJ2-3, with TRBD2 matching 12 bases. This CDR3 region has 16 residues. Trimming took 2 bases from V and 2 from J; bases not matched to a gene: 3. Germline V gene data show CDR1 as SGHRS and CDR2 as YFSETQ. The CDR3 loop reads CASSLTSGRITDTQYF. The DNA for the CDR3 is TGCGCCAGCAGCTTAACTAGCGGGAGGATCACAGATACGCAGTATTTT.

This clone was seen once. This chain connects TRBV7-3 to TRBJ2-3; the match to TRBD2 covers 8 bases. With V trimmed by 5 bases and J by 5 bases, 9 bases remained unmatched. This CDR3 is built from 15 residues. Germline CDR1 and CDR2: SGHTA and FQGTGA. The CDR3 DNA reads TGTGCCAGCAGCCCGACTAGCGCCCGGGTAGATACGCAGTATTTT. This gives the protein CASSPTSARVDTQYF.